This T cell receptor beta chain was recovered during a study of blood T cell repertoires in COVID-19. Study-level background: Sites in the United States, Italy and Spain provided acute and convalescent COVID-19 samples. The cDNA or gDNA used as material had been derived from T cells, B-cell-depleted T cells, or PBMCs.

Original analysis: Reference gene primer amplification yielded estimated nucleated cell counts. Assay: immunoSEQ multiplex PCR; the TCRdb copy retains only in-frame clones and omits some. Clone size and V and J calls were adopted from that table, with D and trimming inferred from the DNA. The sample records 250,000 to 300,000 clones, more than 85% being singletons. The CDR3 extends over 15 amino acids. Per germline, CDR1 MDHEN and CDR2 SYDVKM. V gave up 3 bases and J gave up 0 bases, with 12 bases separating them. The sequenced material came from peripheral blood. This clonotype was sampled from a woman aged 30 to 39 with COVID-19, enrolled during active disease. V usage is TRBV28 and J usage is TRBJ2-7; tentatively, D is TRBD1 (6 bases). The CDR3 nucleotides read TGTGCCAGCAGTTTTGCAGGGGATAACTCCTACGAGCAGTACTTC. Translation gives CASSFAGDNSYEQYF.